These T cell receptor beta chains were read from a single sample in a study of post-analysis software for immune sequencing data. TCRdb passed the PCR reads through MiXCR, listing each CDR3 protein once. The data hold about 540,000 distinct CDR3 sequences, with around 34% observed a single time. Source material: blood. Receptors were obtained from a girl younger than 18 with multiple sclerosis. Each CDR3 is given with its conserved first and last residue. Clone size is stated in some rows and not others, as once, few, many or a class when expanded.

cdr3_aa j_call v_call clone_size
CASSTSTGLNTEAFF TRBJ1-1 TRBV7-9 few
CASRWDPQETQYF TRBJ2-5 TRBV2 few
CASSFIGQGNIQYF TRBJ2-4 TRBV12-3/TRBV12-4 -
CSATLAGGSTDTQYF TRBJ2-3 TRBV20-1 few
CASSFGTSLKTQYF TRBJ2-5 TRBV12-3/TRBV12-4 -
CASSPVGISSYNEQFF TRBJ2-1 TRBV7-9 -
CASSGRGALSYEQYF TRBJ2-7 TRBV6-1 -
CASSKGVSYNEQFF TRBJ2-1 TRBV19 -
CASSEGAVANYGYTF TRBJ1-2 TRBV6-4 -
CSARDQYHPYEQYF TRBJ2-7 TRBV20-1 few
CSVIDRGRPYEQYF TRBJ2-7 TRBV29-1 many
CAISESSVAVKMNQPQHF TRBJ1-5 TRBV10-3 once
CASSTRGGHPNTGELFF TRBJ2-2 TRBV28 -
CASSLALNSGETQYF TRBJ2-5 TRBV5-5 many
CASSPGGFTDTQYF TRBJ2-3 TRBV7-2 -
CASSLAGTEDTF TRBJ1-2 TRBV7-9 -
CASSQDPGTGGRDEQFF TRBJ2-1 TRBV4-2 once
CAISERWSGDTEAFF TRBJ1-1 TRBV10-3 -
CASSPGLVPEQFF TRBJ2-1 TRBV6-2/TRBV6-3 -
CSAGDRGPGGYTF TRBJ1-2 TRBV20-1 few
CSVEILGGANGYGYTF TRBJ1-2 TRBV29-1 few
CASSQTAGDQETQYF TRBJ2-5 TRBV28 few
CASGQGNTIYF TRBJ1-3 TRBV25-1 -
CSVEGGRGSNEQFF TRBJ2-1 TRBV29-1 many
CASSAGQGLNSPLHF TRBJ1-6 TRBV7-6 -
CAISERQGVDTQYF TRBJ2-3 TRBV10-3 -
CASSLFGSQETQYF TRBJ2-5 TRBV12-3/TRBV12-4 few
CSARDGGGASTDTQYF TRBJ2-3 TRBV20-1 once
CASSPGHKIYNEQYF - TRBV5-1 once
CASSLQTGQTNQPQHF TRBJ1-5 TRBV12-3/TRBV12-4 -
CASSFLRADPNTGELFF TRBJ2-2 TRBV27 -
CASSYDRGYLQYF TRBJ2-3 TRBV6-5 few
CASSLDVTRTDTQYF TRBJ2-3 TRBV5-1 -
CASSPLPAQNQETQYF TRBJ2-5 TRBV18 few
CASSPGQGPGNEQYF TRBJ2-7 TRBV14 -
CASSYSGHISYNEQFF TRBJ2-1 TRBV6-5 -
CASSHLRSYEQYF TRBJ2-7 TRBV4-1 -
CASSLWPGSIQETQYF TRBJ2-5 TRBV7-3 -
CASSESGVREQFF TRBJ2-1 TRBV10-1 few
CASSPVHEQYF TRBJ2-7 TRBV11-2 -
CAISEFEGIHEQYF - TRBV10-3 -
CASSLLRSLNEQFF TRBJ2-1 TRBV7-8 few
CASRRGASGTQYF TRBJ2-5 TRBV3-1 few
CASSPKGQGISYTF TRBJ1-2 TRBV7-8 many
CASSLRISAYNEQFF TRBJ2-1 TRBV28 -
CASSLGTEYYGYTF TRBJ1-2 TRBV5-6 -
CASSRPLDRVGANVLTF TRBJ2-6 TRBV7-9 few
CASSGSSAETQYF TRBJ2-5 TRBV2 -
CASSPSGGALQFF TRBJ2-1 TRBV5-1 -
CASSLGFTGSRYGYTF TRBJ1-2 TRBV27 -
CASSSPWKNLRQETQYF TRBJ2-5 TRBV7-9 -
CSASTFPDYTGYTF TRBJ1-2 TRBV20-1 -
CASSLRTGRNEQFF TRBJ2-1 TRBV19 -
CAISESADVNYGYTF TRBJ1-2 TRBV10-3 few
CASSFQGLRTEAFF TRBJ1-1 TRBV5-4 -
CASSSGVGVPNYGYTF TRBJ1-2 TRBV27 -
CASSLVRLAGGPDGTDTQYF TRBJ2-3 TRBV5-1 -
CASSLEFTSGKETQFF TRBJ2-1 TRBV7-2 -
CASSSGTSGNLRLTDTQYF TRBJ2-3 TRBV4-2 -